This TCR beta chain was identified in a study of T cells after yellow fever vaccination. Study-level background: SMART-Seq v4 Ultra Low Input served to prepare low-cell-number fractions. Study results and limitations: When the response was secondary, it was weaker but reached its peak faster, day 5 versus 15. Clones from primary vaccination mostly reappeared after the booster (about 97% CD4, under 90% CD8). A small share of clonotypes appeared in both CD4 and CD8 compartments.

On this clonotype: Its antigen is undetermined.

Deletions cut 5 bases from V and 5 bases from J, with 21 bases between. Germline V CDR1 and CDR2: DFQATT, SNEGSKA (reference sequence). CDR3 length: 15 residues. TCRdb ran MiXCR on the 5' RACE reads and lists one entry per CDR3 protein. The sample includes roughly 500,000 distinct CDR3 sequences, about 19% of them seen just once. The receptor's source is a man in his thirties or forties who received the YFV17D yellow fever vaccine. The specimen comprised PBMCs, sampled 15 days after the yellow fever booster vaccination. This rearrangement joins TRBV20-1 to TRBJ2-5; D not certain. DNA of the CDR3: TGCAGTGCTCATCCATCCGGCTCTTATTTGGAGACCCAGTACTTC. As protein: CSAHPSGSYLETQYF.